The 27 T cell receptor beta chains presented below share a single source sample, sequenced in a study of T cell responses to AZD1222 COVID-19 vaccine. Here immunoSEQ multiplex PCR was the method, and the copy in TCRdb shows in-frame clones only, minus some. The sample records around 100,000 clones, around nine tenths being singletons. Sample: peripheral blood, taken on day 0 of AZD1222 vaccination. These receptors came from an adult in good health.

The table lists this clone with a count of one. The V call is TRBV18, the J call TRBJ2-7, with D perhaps TRBD1 (5 bases). Trimming removed 0 bases at V and 3 bases at J, with 6 bases between. CDR1 is KGHSH, CDR2 LQKENI, per germline. The CDR3 totals 13 residues. Here the CDR3 DNA reads TGTGCCAGCTCACCACCTACAGGCTACGAGCAGTACTTC. It encodes CASSPPTGYEQYF.

V is TRBV19 and J is TRBJ2-7; 10 bases map to TRBD1. This CDR3 has 14 amino acids. Germline V gene lookup returns CDR1 LNHDA and CDR2 SQIVND (reference sequence). The ends lost 6 bases at V and 12 bases at J; junction bases unmatched: 14. The CDR3 protein is CASSVGTGVTLVYF. The CDR3 DNA is TGTGCCAGTAGCGTGGGGACAGGGGTGACCTTGGTGTACTTC.

This rearrangement joins TRBV6-6 to TRBJ2-5; 11 bases align to TRBD1. The V gene's germline CDR1 is MNHNY and CDR2 SVGAGI (reference sequence). V dropped 7 bases and J dropped 2; count of bases not matched to a gene: 9. The CDR3 runs to 16 residues. CDR3 in amino acids: CASNPRTGGRQETQYF. DNA of the CDR3: TGTGCCAGCAACCCGCGGACAGGGGGCCGGCAAGAGACCCAGTACTTC.

This rearrangement joins TRBV4-1 to TRBJ2-2, with 8 bases lining up with TRBD2. The V segment lost 0 bases and the J segment 5 bases; nucleotides outside the gene matches: 5. Germline V lookup: CDR1 MGHRA, CDR2 YSYEKL. This CDR3 has 16 amino acids. The CDR3 sequence is CASSQDREGWTGELFF. CDR3 DNA: TGCGCCAGCAGCCAAGATCGGGAGGGATGGACCGGGGAGCTGTTTTTT.

The chain recombines TRBV5-1 with TRBJ2-1, with TRBD1 identical over 10 bases. Germline assignment: CDR1 SGHRS and CDR2 YFSETQ. V lost 1 base, J lost 3 bases, and 4 bases stayed unmatched. The CDR3 covers 16 residues. The CDR3 region has the DNA TGCGCCAGCAGCTTGTCGGGGACAGGGGTCTACAATGAGCAGTTCTTC. It encodes CASSLSGTGVYNEQFF.

The genes are TRBV15 and TRBJ2-1; D is ambiguous. In germline, CDR1 is LNHNV, CDR2 YYDKDF (reference sequence). V lost 0 bases, J lost 8 bases, and 14 bases lay in between. The CDR3 contains 15 residues. In DNA form, the CDR3 reads TGTGCCACCAGCAGAGATTTTCCGCCAAGGGATGAGCAGTTCTTC. Translation gives CATSRDFPPRDEQFF.

The chain employs TRBV7-3 and TRBJ2-1; TRBD1 is a possible D gene (6 bases). Trimming pared 4 bases from V and 5 bases from J, leaving 9 bases between. The CDR3 has 13 residues. The germline CDR1 and CDR2 sequences are SGHTA and FQGTGA. The CDR3 nucleotides read TGTGCCAGCAGCTACAACAGGGACAATGAGCAGTTCTTC. Protein sequence: CASSYNRDNEQFF.

The rearrangement joins TRBV6-6 to TRBJ1-4, with a possible D match to TRBD1 (5 bases). The CDR3 is 16 amino acids. The V gene's germline CDR1 is MNHNY and CDR2 SVGAGI (reference sequence). V gave up 8 bases and J gave up 0 bases, with 16 bases separating them. CDR3 DNA sequence: TGTGCCAGCGCCCCTGGGGGAAGTGCAACTAATGAAAAACTGTTTTTT. Translation gives CASAPGGSATNEKLFF.

This chain uses TRBV28 with TRBJ1-4, with a weak D call TRBD1 (5 bases). V gave up 3 bases and J gave up 6 bases, with 17 bases separating them. CDR1 MDHEN and CDR2 SYDVKM come from the germline V gene. The CDR3 has 16 amino acids. CDR3 in DNA: TGTGCCAGCAGTTTCCTGGTAGTACCGGGGGATGAAAAACTGTTTTTT. It encodes CASSFLVVPGDEKLFF.

On this clone itself: The junction and the germline gene differ at one end; a read error may be behind it. V usage is TRBV7-8 and J usage is TRBJ1-5, with a weak D call TRBD1 (6 bases). Germline CDR1 and CDR2: SGHVS and FQNEAQ. There are 14 residues in the CDR3. CDR3 in amino acids: CASRLGGGNQPQHF. The CDR3 DNA follows: TGTGCCAGCAGGTTAGGGGGGGGCAATCAGCCCCAGCATTTT.

The V gene is TRBV6-5, the J gene TRBJ2-1, with D possibly TRBD1 on 5 matching bases. The CDR3 extends over 15 amino acids. Germline V gene sequence: CDR1 MNHEY, CDR2 SVGAGI. V lost 3 bases to trimming and J lost 5 bases, with 14 bases between them. DNA of the CDR3: TGTGCCAGCAGTTATATTTCAGGGTTCCACAATGAGCAGTTCTTC. It translates to CASSYISGFHNEQFF.

The V call is TRBV9, the J call TRBJ2-7; TRBD2 matches at 11 bases. The length of the CDR3 is 17 residues. The germline gives CDR1 SGDLS, CDR2 YYNGEE. After removal of 3 bases from V and 8 bases from J, the junction contained 16 bases not matched to a gene. The DNA of the CDR3 is TGTGCCAGCAGCGCCCTTAGTGGGGTACTAGCGGGAGATAAGCAGTACTTC. Translation: CASSALSGVLAGDKQYF.

This clone has only one observation. V gene TRBV28 combines with J gene TRBJ2-3; TRBD2 agrees at 16 bases. V trimming: 5 bases; J trimming: 3 bases; junction bases outside the gene matches: 8. This CDR3 is 18 amino acids long. The germline gives CDR1 MDHEN, CDR2 SYDVKM. CDR3 region: CASSTPGLAGGLTDTQYF. The CDR3 DNA reads as TGTGCCAGCAGTACCCCGGGACTAGCGGGAGGGCTTACAGATACGCAGTATTTT.

V usage is TRBV7-9 and J usage is TRBJ2-5, with D perhaps TRBD1 (5 bases). With 1 base removed from V and 3 bases from J, the gap between germline ends came to 9 bases. CDR3 size: 14 residues. From germline, CDR1 is SEHNR and CDR2 FQNEAQ (reference sequence). The CDR3 DNA sequence: TGTGCCAGCAGCTTAGGCCAGGGAAAAGAGACCCAGTACTTC. Translated: CASSLGQGKETQYF.

The chain recombines TRBV6-2 or TRBV6-3 with TRBJ1-1; 8 positions match TRBD1. Germline lookup yields CDR1 MNHEY and CDR2 SVGEGT. V trimming: 6 bases; J trimming: 1 base; junction bases outside the gene matches: 10. This CDR3 region has 16 residues. The CDR3 reads CASSPQGARRNTEAFF. The CDR3 bases are TGTGCCAGCAGCCCCCAGGGGGCGCGGAGGAACACTGAAGCTTTCTTT.

This clone was observed a few times. The chain recombines TRBV25-1 with TRBJ2-1; D is unresolved. Germline V CDR1 and CDR2: MGHDK, SYGVNS. This CDR3 has 14 residues. The ends were cut back, 3 bases at V and 4 bases at J, with 10 bases in the middle. The CDR3 DNA is TGTGCCAGCAGTGAGAACCGCCGATACAATGAGCAGTTCTTC. Translated: CASSENRRYNEQFF.

This clone occurred once. The V call is TRBV5-1, the J call TRBJ2-1; the D gene is possibly TRBD2 (6 bases). Germline V gene data show CDR1 as SGHRS and CDR2 as YFSETQ. Deletions cut 4 bases from V and 5 bases from J, with 13 bases between. The CDR3 is made up of 14 amino acids. CDR3 sequence reads: CASSLSRGDNEQFF. The CDR3 DNA reads TGCGCCAGCAGCCTCAGCCGCGGGGACAATGAGCAGTTCTTC.

CDR3 sequence: CASSLIRDTEAFF. Written as DNA, the CDR3 is TGTGCCAGCAGCTTAATTAGGGACACTGAAGCTTTCTTT. The chain joins TRBV11-2 to TRBJ1-1; D gene ambiguous. Germline lookup yields CDR1 SGHAT and CDR2 FQNNGV. V was clipped by 2 bases and J by 3 bases, with 7 bases between them. This CDR3 has 13 amino acids.

The chain uses TRBV19 and TRBJ1-2; D may be TRBD1 (6 bases). Per the germline V gene, CDR1 is LNHDA and CDR2 is SQIVND (reference sequence). The CDR3 loop spans 13 amino acids. The V gene lost 6 bases and the J gene lost 3 bases, with 11 bases spanning the gap. CDR3 region: CASRQGLDYGYTF. The CDR3 nucleotides read TGTGCCAGTAGACAGGGACTTGACTATGGCTACACCTTC.

Note on this clone: Within the sample, other DNA sequences also encode this same CDR3. The chain combines TRBV11-2 with TRBJ2-1; TRBD2 agrees at 9 bases. V shed 6 bases and J 0 bases; nucleotides not matched to a gene: 3. The CDR3 length is 15 residues. Per the germline V gene, CDR1 is SGHAT and CDR2 is FQNNGV. CDR3 in amino acids: CASSLAGTSYNEQFF. The DNA for the CDR3 is TGTGCCAGCAGTCTAGCGGGGACCTCCTACAATGAGCAGTTCTTC.

V gene TRBV28 combines with J gene TRBJ1-3; D not resolved. The CDR3 spans 15 residues. Trimming took 5 bases from V and 0 from J, leaving 11 bases between them. CDR1 MDHEN and CDR2 SYDVKM come from the germline V gene. The chain's CDR3 is CASSAGSYSGNTIYF. The CDR3 nucleotides are TGTGCCAGCAGTGCGGGATCCTACTCTGGAAACACCATATATTTT.

The V gene is TRBV19, the J gene TRBJ1-3, with D hard to call. Trimming removed 11 bases from V and 4 bases from J, with 15 bases in between. Germline V CDR1 and CDR2: LNHDA, SQIVND (reference sequence). The CDR3 is 13 amino acids. As DNA, the CDR3 is TGTGCCCTGGCCACCGCCCGAGGAAACACCATATATTTT. It is translated as CALATARGNTIYF.

V gene TRBV28 combines with J gene TRBJ1-1; TRBD1 matches 7 bases. Losses at the gene ends were 5 bases for V and 3 bases for J; bases not matched to a gene: 9. This CDR3 has 15 amino acids. Per the germline V gene, CDR1 is MDHEN and CDR2 is SYDVKM. CDR3 in amino acids: CASSPPQGVDTEAFF. The CDR3, as DNA: TGTGCCAGCAGTCCCCCTCAGGGGGTGGACACTGAAGCTTTCTTT.

V and J are TRBV19 and TRBJ1-2; 8 nucleotides line up with TRBD1. The CDR3 extends over 17 amino acids. V gave up 7 bases and J gave up 3 bases; unmatched junction bases: 16. CDR1 and CDR2 from the germline V gene are LNHDA and SQIVND (reference sequence). The CDR3 coding sequence is TGTGCCAGTACCCAACCCCGGGGGACAGGAAATCACTATGGCTACACCTTC. Translating gives CASTQPRGTGNHYGYTF.

The chain recombines TRBV2 with TRBJ2-7; D remains unclear. Trimming shortened V by 0 bases and J by 5 bases, and 8 bases separated the two germline ends. This CDR3 has 13 amino acids. Germline V lookup: CDR1 SNHLY, CDR2 FYNNEI. The CDR3 DNA sequence: TGTGCCAGCAGTGAAGCTGAGGTCCACGAGCAGTACTTC. Translating gives CASSEAEVHEQYF.

The J gene is TRBJ2-5, the V gene TRBV19; D ambiguous. Trimming pared 6 bases from V and 2 bases from J, leaving 22 bases between. Germline CDR1 reads LNHDA; CDR2 reads SQIVND (reference sequence). The CDR3 has 17 amino acids. Here the CDR3 reads CASRCRLQLRHQETQYF. The CDR3, as DNA: TGTGCCAGTAGGTGTCGCTTGCAGCTCCGACATCAAGAGACCCAGTACTTC.

The J gene is TRBJ2-7, the V gene TRBV24-1; 7 bases map to TRBD1. Unmatched junction bases numbered 12, after V lost 4 bases and J lost 7 bases. CDR3 length: 15 amino acids. Germline CDR1 is KGHDR and CDR2 is SFDVKD. The CDR3 protein is CATSDPRQGDLEQYF. In nucleotides, the CDR3 is TGTGCCACCAGTGACCCAAGACAGGGAGACCTGGAGCAGTACTTC.